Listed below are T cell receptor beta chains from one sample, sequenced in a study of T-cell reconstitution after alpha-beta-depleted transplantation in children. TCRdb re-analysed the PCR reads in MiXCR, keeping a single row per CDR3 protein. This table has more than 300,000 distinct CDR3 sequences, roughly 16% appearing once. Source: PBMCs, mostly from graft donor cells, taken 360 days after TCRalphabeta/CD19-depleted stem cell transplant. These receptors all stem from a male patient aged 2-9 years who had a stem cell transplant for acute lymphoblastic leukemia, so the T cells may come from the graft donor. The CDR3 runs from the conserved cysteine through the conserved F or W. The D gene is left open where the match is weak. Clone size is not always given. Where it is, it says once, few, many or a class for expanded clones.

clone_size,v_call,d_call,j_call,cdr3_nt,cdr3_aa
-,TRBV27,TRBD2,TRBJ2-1,TGTGCCAGCAAAGGACTAGCGATGGACAATGAGCAGTTCTTC,CASKGLAMDNEQFF
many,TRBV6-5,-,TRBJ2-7,TGTGCCAGCAGCCGACGGATCGCCTACGAGCAGTACTTC,CASSRRIAYEQYF
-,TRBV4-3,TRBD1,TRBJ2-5,TGCGCCAGCAGCCAAGTATTCTACAGGGGAAGGCAGGGGCAAGAGACCCAGTACTTC,CASSQVFYRGRQGQETQYF
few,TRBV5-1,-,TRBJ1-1,TGCGCCAGCAGAGGGTCGGGGGGAAACACTGAAGCTTTCTTT,CASRGSGGNTEAFF
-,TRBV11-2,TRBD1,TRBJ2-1,TGTGCCAGCAGCTCGTCCGGGGACAGTCTCAAAGGCTCCTACAATGAGCAGTTCTTC,CASSSSGDSLKGSYNEQFF
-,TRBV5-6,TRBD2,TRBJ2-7,TGTGCCAGCAGCTTGATCGGGGGGTCCGCTTACGAGCAGTACTTC,CASSLIGGSAYEQYF
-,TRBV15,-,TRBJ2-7,TGTGCCACCAGCATCAGGGGTAGCTCCTACGAGCAGTACTTC,CATSIRGSSYEQYF
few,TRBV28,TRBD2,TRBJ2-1,TGTGCCAGCAGTTTATTCCCCCGGACTAGGAACAATGAGCAGTTCTTC,CASSLFPRTRNNEQFF
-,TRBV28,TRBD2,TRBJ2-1,TGTGCCAGCAACTTCTCCCCGGGGGGGCAGTTCTTC,CASNFSPGGQFF
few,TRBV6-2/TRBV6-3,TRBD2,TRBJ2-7,TGTGCCAGCAGTTACTCGATTCTCCTTAGCGGGAGAACAGGAGTCGCCTACGAGCAGTACTTC,CASSYSILLSGRTGVAYEQYF
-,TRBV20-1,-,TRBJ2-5,TGCAGTGCTAGAGATTACCCCTATCTCCTCCCGGAGGGAGAGACCCAGTACTTC,CSARDYPYLLPEGETQYF
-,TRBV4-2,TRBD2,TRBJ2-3,TGTGCCAGCAGCGGGGGGGGCACAGATACGCAGTATTTT,CASSGGGTDTQYF
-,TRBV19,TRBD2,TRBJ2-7,TGTGCCAGTAGTATCTCCCGGACTAGCGGGACCTACGAGCAGTACTTC,CASSISRTSGTYEQYF
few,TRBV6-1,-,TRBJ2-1,TGTGCCAGCAAATCCAGCTGGGGGGCCTACAATGAGCAGTTCTTC,CASKSSWGAYNEQFF
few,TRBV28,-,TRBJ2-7,TGTGCCAGCAGTTGGACAGTTTCCTACGAGCAGTACTTC,CASSWTVSYEQYF
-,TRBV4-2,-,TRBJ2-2,TGTGCCAGCAGCCCCCAGGGCCCCGGGGAGCTGTTTTTT,CASSPQGPGELFF
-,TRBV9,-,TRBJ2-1,TGTGCCAGCAGCGATGGTCGAGTATACGAGCAGTTCTTC,CASSDGRVYEQFF
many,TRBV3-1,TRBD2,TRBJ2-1,TGTGCCAGCAGCCCGGGGACTAGGGGGCAGTTCTTC,CASSPGTRGQFF
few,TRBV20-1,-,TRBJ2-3,TGCAGTGCTGGCGGGACTAGCACAGATACGCAGTATTTT,CSAGGTSTDTQYF
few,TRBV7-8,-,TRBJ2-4,TGTGCCAGCAGCTTAGGTCCAGGGGACATTCAGTACTTC,CASSLGPGDIQYF
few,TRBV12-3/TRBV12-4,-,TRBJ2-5,TGTGCCAGCAGTTTACTGAGTTCCCAAGAGACCCAGTACTTC,CASSLLSSQETQYF
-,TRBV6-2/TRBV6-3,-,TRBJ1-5,TGTGCCAGCCAGATAGGGATGAGCAATCAGCCCCAGCATTTT,CASQIGMSNQPQHF
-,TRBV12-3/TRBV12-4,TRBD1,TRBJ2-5,TGTGCCAGCAGTTTGGTCGCAGGGGGAGAGACCCAGTACTTC,CASSLVAGGETQYF
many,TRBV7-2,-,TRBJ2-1,TGTGCCAGCAGCTTAGTCTCCGGGCAGGATTACAATGAGCAGTTCTTC,CASSLVSGQDYNEQFF
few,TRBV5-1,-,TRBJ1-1,TGCGCCAGCAGCTTCAGAGGTGCGACCACTGAAGCTTTCTTT,CASSFRGATTEAFF
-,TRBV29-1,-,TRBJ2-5,TGCAGCGTTGGAGGCGTGGATCGGGAGTGGCAAGAGACCCAGTACTTC,CSVGGVDREWQETQYF
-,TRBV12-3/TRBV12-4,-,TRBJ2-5,TGTGCCAGCAGTTTACCGGGGAGGATGGAGACCCAGTACTTC,CASSLPGRMETQYF
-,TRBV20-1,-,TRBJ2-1,TGCAGTGCTAGAGATCCCCCGATTATGTCCTACAATGAGCAGTTCTTC,CSARDPPIMSYNEQFF
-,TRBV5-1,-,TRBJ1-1,TGCGCCAGCAGCTTGGGGGAACCGAGTGACACTGAAGCTTTCTTT,CASSLGEPSDTEAFF
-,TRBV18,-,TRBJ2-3,TGTGCCAGCTCACCACCGTTTCCGGGGGCAACAGATACGCAGTATTTT,CASSPPFPGATDTQYF
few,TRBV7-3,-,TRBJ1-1,TGTGCCAGCAGTCCTTCAGGACTGAACACTGAAGCTTTCTTT,CASSPSGLNTEAFF
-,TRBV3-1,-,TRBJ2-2,TGTGCCAGCAGCCCTAAGACAGACACCGGGGAGCTGTTTTTT,CASSPKTDTGELFF
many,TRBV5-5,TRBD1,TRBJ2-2,TGTGCCAGCAGCGGCGGGACAGGTCCCCTCCCCGGGGAGCTGTTTTTT,CASSGGTGPLPGELFF
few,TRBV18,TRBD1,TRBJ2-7,TGTGCCAGCTCACCGGTACCGGGACAGGTGCCCTCGGGGGCTACCTACGAGCAGTACTTC,CASSPVPGQVPSGATYEQYF
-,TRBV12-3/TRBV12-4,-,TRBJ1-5,TGTGCCAGCAGTTTTCGGGGGGGTTATAGCAATCAGCCCCAGCATTTT,CASSFRGGYSNQPQHF
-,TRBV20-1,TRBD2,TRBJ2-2,TGCAGTGCTAGATCCCGGACTAGCGGGAACACCGGGGAGCTGTTTTTT,CSARSRTSGNTGELFF
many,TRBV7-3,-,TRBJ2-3,TGTGCCAGCAGCCCCCAATCGGGGCTTAGCACAGATACGCAGTATTTT,CASSPQSGLSTDTQYF
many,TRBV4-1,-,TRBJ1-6,TGCGCCAGCAGCCAAAGGTGGGAGGTTGAGTATGATAATTCACCCCTCCACTTT,CASSQRWEVEYDNSPLHF
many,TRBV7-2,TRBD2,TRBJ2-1,TGTGCCAGCAGCTGGGTTTCCGGACTAGCGGGAGGTAATGAGCAGTTCTTC,CASSWVSGLAGGNEQFF
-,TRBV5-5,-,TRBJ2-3,TGTGCCAGCAGCTTTGAACTCACCAGCACATTGGATACGCAGTATTTT,CASSFELTSTLDTQYF
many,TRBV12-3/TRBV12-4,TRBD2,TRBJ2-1,TGTGCCAGCAGTCTCACGAGCGGGGCCTACAATGAGCAGTTCTTC,CASSLTSGAYNEQFF
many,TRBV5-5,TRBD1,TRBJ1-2,TGTGCCAGCAGCTTGCCCGGGACAGGCAACTATGGCTACACCTTC,CASSLPGTGNYGYTF
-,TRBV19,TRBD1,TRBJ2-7,TGTGCCAGTAGTGCAGGGACAGCCCAGCAGTACTTC,CASSAGTAQQYF
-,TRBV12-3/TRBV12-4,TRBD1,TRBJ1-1,TGTGCCAGCAGCGTCCGGGACAGCCCTGAAGCTTTCTTT,CASSVRDSPEAFF
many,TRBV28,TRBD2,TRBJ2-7,TGTGCGGCCCGGACTAGCGGGAGGGCCTACGAGCAGTACTTC,CAARTSGRAYEQYF
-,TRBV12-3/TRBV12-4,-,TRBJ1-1,TGTGCCAGCAGTCCCTTTACGAACACTGAAGCTTTCTTT,CASSPFTNTEAFF
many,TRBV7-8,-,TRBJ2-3,TGTGCCAGCAGCTTAGGTCTCATTTCTAGCACAGATACGCAGTATTTT,CASSLGLISSTDTQYF
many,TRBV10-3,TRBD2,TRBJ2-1,TGTGCCATCAGTGAGTCGACTAGCGGCCCTTACGGGGGGCAGTTCTTC,CAISESTSGPYGGQFF
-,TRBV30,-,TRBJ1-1,TGTGCCTGGATAGGGACGGGGAACACTGAAGCTTTCTTT,CAWIGTGNTEAFF
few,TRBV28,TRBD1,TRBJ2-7,TGTGCCAGCGAGAACCGGGACAGGGGGTCCGAGCAGTACTTC,CASENRDRGSEQYF
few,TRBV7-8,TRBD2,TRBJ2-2,TGTGCCAGCAGCTCCTCCCGGCTAGCGGGAACTTCGAACACCGGGGAGCTGTTTTTT,CASSSSRLAGTSNTGELFF
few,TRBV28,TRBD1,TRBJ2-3,TGTGCCAGCAGTTTGGAGGGACAGGGATGGGCAGATACGCAGTATTTT,CASSLEGQGWADTQYF
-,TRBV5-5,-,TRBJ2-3,TGTGCCAGCAGCTTGGACTACCCAGATACGCAGTATTTT,CASSLDYPDTQYF
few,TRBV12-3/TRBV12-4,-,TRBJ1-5,TGTGCCAGCGCCCTGGGGGCAGGAGTTCGGAGCAATCAGCCCCAGCATTTT,CASALGAGVRSNQPQHF
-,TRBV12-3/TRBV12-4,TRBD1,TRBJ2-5,TGTGCCAGCAGGCCAGGGGGCGAACAAGAGACCCAGTACTTC,CASRPGGEQETQYF
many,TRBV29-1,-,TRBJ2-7,TGCAGCGTTGAAGATCCACAGGGTGCTCCCTACGAGCAGTACTTC,CSVEDPQGAPYEQYF
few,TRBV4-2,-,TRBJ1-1,TGTGCCAGCAGCCAAGATCTCGGGGAAAGTACTGAAGCTTTCTTT,CASSQDLGESTEAFF
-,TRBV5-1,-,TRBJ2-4,TGCGCCAGCAGCTTGAGTGTGAGGGTAGCCAAAAACATTCAGTACTTC,CASSLSVRVAKNIQYF
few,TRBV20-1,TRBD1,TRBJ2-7,TGCAGTGCTAGAGATCCCCGGGACAGGCGGCACGAGCAGTACTTC,CSARDPRDRRHEQYF